The clone carrying this TCR beta chain was counted many times. Its antigen is not identified. This record belongs to a study of T cell repertoires in cytomegalovirus infection. Overall study: Public TCR beta signatures indicated both CMV infection and matching HLA type. Findings and caveats of the study: Within the response measured ex vivo, HLA-C-restricted CMV-specific TCR beta clonotypes were dominant. Cumulative public TCR beta family frequency identified CMV carriers with the relevant HLA.

TCRdb processed the reads anew with MiXCR; each CDR3 protein has one entry. In the table there are 450,000 to 550,000 distinct CDR3 sequences, 16% of which are singletons. The sequenced sample consisted of CD8+ T cells from PBMCs. The receptor was isolated from a human donor in good health (CMV status not recorded). Some clones in this sample may be carry-over from other donors' samples.

DNA for the CDR3: TGTGCCAGCAGCTTATATGGCGGGGGGGTTAACTATGAGCAGTTCTTC. Protein: CASSLYGGGVNYEQFF. The chain uses TRBV7-3 and TRBJ2-1; 9 bases align to TRBD2. J was trimmed by 8 bases and V by 2 bases; bases with no gene match: 10. The CDR3 is 16 residues long. Germline-derived CDR1 and CDR2 are SGHTA and FQGTGA.